These 3 T cell receptor beta chains came from one sample sequenced in a study of cytomegalovirus exposure and HLA in healthy donors. Using immunoSEQ multiplex PCR, the repertoire was profiled, and TCRdb retains in-frame clones only, with some absent. The sample holds over 200,000 clones; 90% are singletons and the top ten take 3.1%. The sample taken for sequencing was PBMCs. The origin of the receptors is a woman in her 30s in good health and CMV-seronegative.

The chain carries TRBV9 and TRBJ2-7; D might be TRBD1 or TRBD2, each matching 5 bases. Trimming took 4 bases from V and 0 from J, leaving 14 bases between them. This CDR3 is 15 amino acids long. The germline CDR1 and CDR2 sequences are SGDLS and YYNGEE. Written as DNA, the CDR3 is TGTGCCAGCAGCCCCGCGGGTGACAGCTCCTACGAGCAGTACTTC. Translating gives CASSPAGDSSYEQYF.

This chain joins TRBV5-1 and TRBJ2-3, with a possible D match to TRBD2 (6 bases). This CDR3 contains 15 residues. The germline CDR1 and CDR2 sequences are SGHRS and YFSETQ. Trimming took 6 bases from V and 1 from J, leaving 15 bases between them. CDR3 in amino acids: CASTLEGLRTDTQYF. Here the CDR3 DNA reads TGCGCCAGCACCCTGGAGGGGCTCCGCACAGATACGCAGTATTTT.

Details on this clone: One junction end disagrees with the germline gene, perhaps due to a read error. V is TRBV6-1 and J is TRBJ2-1, with 7 bases fitting TRBD2. The CDR3 runs to 15 residues. CDR1 is MNHNS and CDR2 is SASEGT in the germline V gene. CDR3 nucleotide sequence: TGTGCCAGCAGGGAAGCGGGGAACCGACACAATGAGCAGTTCTTC. Amino acid sequence: CASREAGNRHNEQFF.